This T cell receptor beta chain comes out of a study of T cell responses to AZD1222 COVID-19 vaccine. Study observations and caveats: Spike-specific TCR repertoires showed rising breadth and depth after two AZD1222 doses.

To note about this clone: No antigen is known for it.

Sequencing was performed with immunoSEQ multiplex PCR; in TCRdb, only in-frame clones are kept and a portion is missing. The sample carries more than 150,000 clones, around 88% recorded once. The CDR3 is made up of 14 amino acids. Trimming took off 1 base at V and 3 bases at J, with 9 bases between the two ends. The germline V gene has CDR1 SGHAT and CDR2 FQNNGV. The source of this sequence is an adult in good health. Sequenced material: peripheral blood, taken on day 0 of AZD1222 vaccination. The genes are TRBV11-2 and TRBJ1-1; D unclear. CDR3: CASSLGGKDTEAFF. The CDR3 DNA sequence: TGTGCCAGCAGCTTAGGAGGGAAGGACACTGAAGCTTTCTTT.